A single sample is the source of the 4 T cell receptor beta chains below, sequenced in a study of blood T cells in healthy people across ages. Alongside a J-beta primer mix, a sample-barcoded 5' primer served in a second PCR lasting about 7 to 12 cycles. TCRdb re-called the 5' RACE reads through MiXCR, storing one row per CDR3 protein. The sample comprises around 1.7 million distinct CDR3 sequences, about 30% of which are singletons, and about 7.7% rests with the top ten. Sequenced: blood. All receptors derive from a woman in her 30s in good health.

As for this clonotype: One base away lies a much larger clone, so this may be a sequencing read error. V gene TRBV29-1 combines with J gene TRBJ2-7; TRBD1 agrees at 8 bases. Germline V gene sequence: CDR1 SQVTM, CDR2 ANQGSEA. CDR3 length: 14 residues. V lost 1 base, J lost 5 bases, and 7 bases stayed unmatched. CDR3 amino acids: CSVEATGEGHEQYF. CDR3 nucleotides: TGCAGCGTTGAAGCGACAGGGGAAGGCCACGAGCAGTACTTC.

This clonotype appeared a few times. CDR3 residues: CASGGLGWETQYF. CDR3 bases: TGTGCCAGCGGGGGACTCGGATGGGAGACCCAGTACTTC. The rearrangement links TRBV12-3 or TRBV12-4 to TRBJ2-5, with D maybe TRBD2 (6 bases). The CDR3 covers 13 residues. The germline V and J ends were trimmed by 8 bases and 5 bases, with 15 bases remaining between them.

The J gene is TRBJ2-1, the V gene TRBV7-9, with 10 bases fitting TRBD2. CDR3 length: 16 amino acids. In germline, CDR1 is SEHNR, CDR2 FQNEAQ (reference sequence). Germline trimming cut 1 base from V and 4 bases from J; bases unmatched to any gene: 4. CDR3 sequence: CASSLGPSGGYNEQFF. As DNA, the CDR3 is TGTGCCAGCAGCTTAGGACCTAGCGGGGGTTACAATGAGCAGTTCTTC. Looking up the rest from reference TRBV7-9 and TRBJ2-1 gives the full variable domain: DTGVSQNPRHKITKRGQNVTFRCDPISEHNRLYWYRQTLGQGPEFLTYFQNEAQLEKSRLLSDRFSAERPKGSFSTLEIQRTEQGDSAMYLCASSLGPSGGYNEQFFGPGTRLTVL.

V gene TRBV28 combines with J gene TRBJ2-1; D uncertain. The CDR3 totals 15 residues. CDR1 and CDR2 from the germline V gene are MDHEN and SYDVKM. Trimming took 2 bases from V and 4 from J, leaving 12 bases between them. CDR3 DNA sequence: TGTGCCAGCAGTTTAGGGTTGGGCCCATACAATGAGCAGTTCTTC. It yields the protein CASSLGLGPYNEQFF.